A selection of T cell receptor beta chains follows, all from one sample in a study of cytomegalovirus exposure and HLA in healthy donors. The repertoire was sequenced with immunoSEQ multiplex PCR; TCRdb's copy has only in-frame clones and lacks some. The sample shows over 90,000 clones, 65% to 75% of them seen only once. Sequenced sample: PBMCs. These TCRs come from a woman in her 70s in good health and CMV-seropositive. Each CDR3 is given without its conserved first and last residue.

>TRBV7-8|TRBJ2-5
ASSFQGSQETQY
>TRBV7-9|TRBJ2-7
ASSLFASSYEQY
>TRBV2|TRBJ1-5
ASTFSGVQPQH
>TRBV5-8|TRBJ2-1
ASSSGAREQF
>TRBV5-6|TRBJ2-7
ASSVGQWVNEQY
>TRBV9|TRBJ1-3
ASSPRVTGNAIY
>TRBV9|TRBJ1-6
ASSPLDRGGNSPLH
>TRBV6-5|TRBJ2-1
ASSRASGGAYEQF
>TRBV6-1|TRBJ1-3
ASSEGPAGNTIY
>TRBV2|TRBJ1-4
ASSPGQGTSTNEKLF
>TRBV10-3|TRBJ1-5
AIRGRADQPQH
>TRBV10-2|TRBJ2-7
ASSTSGGSYEQY
>TRBV7-8|TRBJ2-1
ASSPQGQYNEQF
>TRBV4-2|TRBJ2-6
ASSQEPGIGANVLT
>TRBV5-1|TRBJ2-1
ASSLSSYNEQF
>TRBV2|TRBJ2-5
ASSERRQETQY
>TRBV27|TRBJ1-4
ASSSPSANEKLF
>TRBV6-5|TRBJ1-6
ASAGGSYNSPLH
>TRBV28|TRBJ2-2
ASSLWGQTNTGELF
>TRBV2|TRBJ1-1
ASEGAPVTEAF
>TRBV4-3|TRBJ1-1
ASSQPYRGVFEAF
>TRBV6-1|TRBJ2-5
ASSRTGATQETQY
>TRBV29-1|TRBJ2-5
SVGAGPQY
>TRBV5-1|TRBJ1-1
ASSATGTANTEAF
>TRBV10-1|TRBJ1-5
ASSEQGFNQPQH
>TRBV7-9|TRBJ1-2
ASSLVEYDGYT
>TRBV27|TRBJ2-7
ASSSLAGISHEQY
>TRBV25-1|TRBJ1-2
ASNPGQGARGYT
>TRBV7-8|TRBJ1-6
ASSLALQGGSPLH
>TRBV2|TRBJ2-5
ASVGTLGGSHSGQETQY
>TRBV2|TRBJ1-6
ASSTDSMYNSPLH
>TRBV9|TRBJ2-3
ASSPAGGFHTQY
>TRBV27|TRBJ2-3
ASSLQQGQGAADTQY
>TRBV11-1|TRBJ1-2
ASSSSTGGGYT
>TRBV5-5|TRBJ1-5
ASSPLVGTGGQPQH
>TRBV7-9|TRBJ1-3
ASSPRGILSGNTIY
>TRBV19|TRBJ2-5
ASSIGRSSETQY
>TRBV2|TRBJ2-7
ASSVTGGHEQY
>TRBV7-8|TRBJ1-5
ASSPKLDSGNQPQH
>TRBV28|TRBJ1-5
ASSLQGTGNQPQH
>TRBV15|TRBJ2-4
ATSRVSGARAKNIQY
>TRBV10-3|TRBJ2-1
ATGTSGRAGNEQF
>TRBV7-8|TRBJ2-7
ASSLGLAGVSYEQY
>TRBV4-1|TRBJ2-7
ASSHETGVDEQY
>TRBV5-1|TRBJ1-2
ASSLGQNYGYT
>TRBV7-9|TRBJ1-1
ASSLQLLNTEAF
>TRBV2|TRBJ1-4
ASSIRGSEKLF
>TRBV7-9|TRBJ2-5
ASSLVVRGSETQY
>TRBV28|TRBJ2-3
ASKRTGRYTQY
>TRBV29-1|TRBJ1-3
SVVLAIGGNTIY
>TRBV4-2|TRBJ1-1
ASSQNTGLENTEAF
>TRBV5-1|TRBJ1-5
ASSLGRDQPQH
>TRBV6-6|TRBJ1-4
ASSYSTGERLF
>TRBV6-1|TRBJ2-7
AISRWGDLSYEQY